Listed here are 9 T cell receptor beta chains from one sample, sequenced in a study of blood T cells in healthy people across ages. With a J-beta primer mix and a sample-barcoded 5' primer, a second PCR ran roughly 6 to 11 cycles. Via MiXCR, TCRdb re-called the 5' RACE reads, giving one row per CDR3 protein. This table has some 1.5 million distinct CDR3 sequences, 35% to 45% appearing once. The sample consisted of blood. These receptors originate from a woman aged 18-29 years in good health.

The V gene is TRBV28, the J gene TRBJ1-5; TRBD1 might be the D (5 bases). In germline, CDR1 is MDHEN, CDR2 SYDVKM. V was shortened by 2 bases and J by 1 base, with 12 bases between the two germline ends. The CDR3 contains 16 residues. The CDR3 coding sequence is TGTGCCAGCAGTTTAACGACAGATTCAAGCAATCAGCCCCAGCATTTT. It codes for CASSLTTDSSNQPQHF.

There are a few counts of this clonotype. The gene calls are TRBV7-2 and TRBJ2-3, with TRBD2 matching 11 bases. The CDR3 contains 16 residues. Germline V gene sequence: CDR1 SGHTA, CDR2 FQGNSA. Trimming took 5 bases from V and 2 from J; bases not matched to a gene: 6. CDR3 sequence: CASSVSGGANTDTQYF. CDR3 bases: TGTGCCAGCAGCGTTAGCGGGGGGGCCAACACAGATACGCAGTATTTT.

This clonotype was picked up a small number of times. J is TRBJ2-1 and V is TRBV29-1; unclear D gene. The assigned J gene may be wrong: the sequence end matches TRBJ2-7 better. This CDR3 spans 15 amino acids. Germline V gene sequence: CDR1 SQVTM, CDR2 ANQGSEA. The CDR3 protein is CSVEYHGRSYNEQYF. DNA for the CDR3: TGCAGCGTTGAATATCACGGACGTTCCTACAATGAGCAGTACTTC.

V usage is TRBV18 and J usage is TRBJ1-2; D gene uncertain. Trimming removed 3 bases from V and 4 bases from J, with 15 bases in between. This CDR3 spans 15 amino acids. Germline V gene data show CDR1 as KGHSH and CDR2 as LQKENI. The CDR3 DNA is TGTGCCAGCTCACCCGGACGGAACACTCCCTATGGCTACACCTTC. Translated: CASSPGRNTPYGYTF. The entire variable domain, with the rest obtained from reference TRBV18 and TRBJ1-2, is as follows: NAGVMQNPRHLVRRRGQEARLRCSPMKGHSHVYWYRQLPEEGLKFMVYLQKENIIDESGMPKERFSAEFPKEGPSILRIQQVVRGDSAAYFCASSPGRNTPYGYTFGSGTRLTVV.

The J gene is TRBJ2-5, the V gene TRBV4-3; D gene ambiguous. The end of the DNA aligns better with TRBJ2-7, so the J call may be wrong. The CDR3 runs to 15 residues. The germline V gene encodes CDR1 LGHNA and CDR2 YSLEER. CDR3 residues: CASSQGAAVTYEQYF. The CDR3 DNA is TGCGCCAGCAGCCAAGGTGCCGCAGTTACCTACGAGCAGTACTTC.

The CDR3 loop reads CASRPEAGRVPFYEQYF. The CDR3 bases are TGTGCCAGCAGACCCGAAGCCGGCAGGGTCCCCTTCTACGAGCAGTACTTC. The chain is built from TRBV6-2 or TRBV6-3 and TRBJ2-7, with D possibly matching TRBD1 (5 bases). This CDR3 contains 17 residues. V lost 6 bases and J lost 3, with 24 bases in between. The germline V gene encodes CDR1 MNHEY and CDR2 SVGEGT.

The genes are TRBV21-1 and TRBJ1-6; the listed D gene, TRBD1, was not tested against the DNA. TRBV21-1 is listed as a pseudogene. The CDR3 has 18 amino acids. CDR3 sequence reads: CASSKVVGGTGANSPLHF. The CDR3 coding sequence is TGTGCCAGCAGCAAAGTCGTCGGCGGGACAGGGGCTAATTCACCCCTCCACTTT.

In its sample, this clonotype was seen a few times. The gene calls are TRBV7-9 and TRBJ2-1, with D uncertain. The ends were cut back, 6 bases at V and 6 bases at J, with 12 bases in the middle. Germline V gene data show CDR1 as SEHNR and CDR2 as FQNEAQ (reference sequence). The CDR3 is 13 amino acids. The CDR3 DNA is TGTGCCAGCAGACAAAACTTCGTCAATGAGCAGTTCTTC. Amino acid sequence: CASRQNFVNEQFF.

A word on this clonotype: Just one base apart from a much larger clone, this may be a read error. The chain combines TRBV12-3 or TRBV12-4 with TRBJ2-1; 7 positions match TRBD2. The CDR3 runs to 15 residues. CDR3 residues: CASSPSGAGFDEQIF. CDR3 bases: TGTGCCAGCAGCCCCTCGGGAGCGGGATTTGATGAGCAGATCTTC.